This T cell receptor (beta chain) came from a study of OX40 agonist ivuxolimab in advanced cancers. About the study as a whole: Ivuxolimab was an agonistic, fully human IgG2 monoclonal antibody directed against OX40 (CD134), a costimulatory receptor. Intravenous ivuxolimab was administered to patients every 2 weeks at six dose levels: 0.01, 0.1, 0.3, 1.5, 3 and 10 mg/kg. Of the approximately 50 dose-escalation patients, hepatocellular carcinoma was present in 19, melanoma in approximately 15, renal cell carcinoma in 9 and head and neck cancer in 9. In the dose-escalation cohort, around four fifths of patients were male, and the mean age was roughly 60 years with a range of roughly 20 to 85. Prior anti-PD-1, anti-PD-L1 or anti-CTLA-4 therapy was permitted, and checkpoint inhibitors had been received by about 44% of dose-escalation patients. Three dose-escalation patients achieved partial responses, one with hepatocellular carcinoma and two with cutaneous melanoma. The point of sequencing TCRbeta in the periphery was to test whether ivuxolimab changed TCR sequence diversity and drove clonal T-cell expansion. The monotherapy dose-escalation portion (N of about 50 patients) of the phase I ivuxolimab trial is reported in the paper. Overall study outcomes, separate from this receptor: After ivuxolimab, more expanded clones were found on average in CD8+ T cells than in CD4+ T cells. Low levels of normalized T-cell clonal expansion were also shown by some nonresponding patients. Partial responders in the 0.1-3.0 mg/kg groups had among the lowest normalized peripheral clonal expansion, especially among CD8+ T cells. Clonal expansion of both CD4+ and CD8+ blood T cells was observed from baseline to week 6 at doses 0.1 to 3.0 mg/kg. Antigen specificity was not determined for the clonally expanded peripheral T cells.

In the germline V gene (reference sequence), CDR1 corresponds to MNHEY and CDR2 to SMNVEV. V and J are truncated by 4 bases and 10 bases respectively, leaving an intervening sequence of 11 bases. Measured from the cysteine to the phenylalanine, the CDR3 is 13 residues long. Here the CDR3 DNA is all that survives: 39 bases in frame from base 1. The trial excluded patients who had a history of autoimmune disease or were on systemic immunosuppression. In every dose cohort, peripheral blood was drawn for TCR sequencing at baseline, cycle 4 day 1, and cycle 7 day 1. The samples were drawn from a first-in-human, open-label, multicenter phase I dose-escalation trial of ivuxolimab. Adults with locally advanced or metastatic head and neck squamous cell, hepatocellular, melanoma or renal cell carcinoma were enrolled in the trial. Before TCR sequencing, CD4+ T cells and CD8+ T cells were sorted from peripheral blood as separate populations.

With respect to this clone: Its cognate antigen has yet to be identified. No base-level quality is on record; no much larger clone is a single base apart.

Genomic DNA was extracted from sorted cells for sequencing of the TCRbeta CDR3 region. The immunoSEQ Assay was used for sequencing of TCRbeta CDR3 regions. The source is immuneACCESS, and TCRdb retained only in-frame sequences with V and J called. Part of the clones is not carried over; for the studies checked, unresolved V genes explain less than half of this, and the remainder is unexplained. Present in this sample are approximately 23,000 clones, 65% to 90% of which were seen just once. The ten top clones hold roughly 15% of the sample. Recombination connected TRBV27 to TRBJ1-6; too little of a D gene remains to name it. This sample comprised CD4+ or CD8+ T cells sorted from blood, obtained in a trial of the OX40 agonist ivuxolimab. This receptor was identified in an adult with an advanced solid tumor such as melanoma, head and neck, liver or kidney cancer. The DNA sequence is as follows: TGTGCCAGCAGTTATGGAGTCGGCTCACCCCTCCACTTT. This yields the protein CASSYGVGSPLHF.